These 16 T cell receptor beta chains were all obtained from the same sample, sequenced in a study of cytomegalovirus exposure and HLA in healthy donors. Primers for the PCR totalled 60 Vbeta and 13 Jbeta. Sequencing was performed with immunoSEQ multiplex PCR; in TCRdb, only in-frame clones are kept and a portion is missing. The sample records about 130,000 clones, about 79% being singletons. Sequencing used PBMCs. The receptors stem from a female donor in good health and CMV-seropositive.

The chain recombines TRBV27 with TRBJ2-4, with TRBD1 matching over 8 bases. J lost 9 bases, V lost 5 bases, and 3 bases had no gene match. The CDR3 contains 12 residues. Germline V lookup: CDR1 MNHEY, CDR2 SMNVEV (reference sequence). CDR3 in DNA: TGTGCCAGCAGTCAGGACAGGGTCATTCAGTACTTC. Translating gives CASSQDRVIQYF.

The chain uses TRBV18 and TRBJ1-1; D is ambiguous. CDR1 and CDR2 (germline): KGHSH, LQKENI. The CDR3 is 15 amino acids. The V gene lost 4 bases and the J gene lost 0 bases, with 12 bases spanning the gap. The CDR3 reads CASSHREKMNTEAFF. The CDR3 nucleotides read TGTGCCAGCTCACACCGGGAGAAAATGAACACTGAAGCTTTCTTT.

This clone was recorded a few times. The chain couples TRBV5-4 to TRBJ1-3, with 7 nucleotides matching TRBD1. V was clipped by 3 bases and J by 0 bases; unmatched bases: 6. The CDR3 loop spans 16 amino acids. CDR1 and CDR2 (germline): SGHNT, YYREEE (reference sequence). The CDR3 is CASSSGTVNSGNTIYF. DNA for the CDR3: TGTGCCAGCAGCTCCGGGACAGTGAACTCTGGAAACACCATATATTTT.

This sequence joins TRBV5-1 and TRBJ2-2, with 11 bases fitting TRBD1. Germline loops: CDR1 SGHRS, CDR2 YFSETQ. J lost 3 bases, V lost 4 bases, and 5 bases had no gene match. There are 16 residues in the CDR3. DNA of the CDR3: TGCGCCAGCAGCCTAGGACAGGGGGCGTACACCGGGGAGCTGTTTTTT. Protein: CASSLGQGAYTGELFF.

This clone appeared a single time. The rearrangement uses TRBV6-6 and TRBJ2-5; 7 bases map to TRBD2. CDR1 and CDR2 from the germline V gene are MNHNY and SVGAGI (reference sequence). The CDR3 consists of 13 residues. With V trimmed by 6 bases and J by 2 bases, 3 bases remained unmatched. The CDR3 spells CASRPAGQETQYF. The CDR3 bases are TGTGCCAGCAGACCAGCGGGGCAAGAGACCCAGTACTTC.

About this clone itself: The germline gene is not matched at one end of the junction; a read error may be the cause. The CDR3 reads CSSSLRSHQPQHF. In DNA, the CDR3 is TGTTCCAGCAGCTTACGCAGTCATCAGCCCCAGCATTTT. The V gene is TRBV7-9, the J gene TRBJ1-5; D not resolved. The CDR3 totals 13 residues. Germline V CDR1 and CDR2: SEHNR, FQNEAQ (reference sequence).

This chain connects TRBV7-2 to TRBJ2-3; 10 bases are a match to TRBD2. Germline CDR1 reads SGHTA; CDR2 reads FQGNSA. The CDR3 spans 16 residues. The V gene end was trimmed by 7 bases and the J gene end by 5 bases; junction bases not matched to a gene: 12. The CDR3 nucleotides read TGTGCCAGCACCACGATTATACTAGCGGGATTAGATACGCAGTATTTT. Residues: CASTTIILAGLDTQYF.

The V and J genes are TRBV2 and TRBJ2-7; D possibly corresponds to TRBD2 (6 bases). Germline CDR1 and CDR2: SNHLY and FYNNEI. The CDR3 has 17 amino acids. V was clipped by 5 bases and J by 6 bases, with 26 bases between them. CDR3 in DNA: TGTGCCAGCAGTAGGCAGGCAAGCGGGTTAATTCGGTCCGAGCAGTACTTC. As protein: CASSRQASGLIRSEQYF.

The CDR3 loop reads CASSMGLAGGKETQYF. CDR3 sequence (DNA): TGTGCCAGCAGCATGGGACTAGCGGGGGGTAAAGAGACCCAGTACTTC. The J gene is TRBJ2-5, the V gene TRBV12-1; TRBD2 is the table's D call, not checked against the DNA. TRBV12-1 is assigned pseudogene status. CDR3 size: 16 residues.

V and J are TRBV5-4 and TRBJ2-7, with D possibly matching TRBD2 (6 bases). This CDR3 has 16 amino acids. V lost 0 bases, J lost 0 bases, and 13 bases lay in between. The germline gives CDR1 SGHNT, CDR2 YYREEE (reference sequence). CDR3 nucleotides: TGTGCCAGCAGCTTGGGGTATTCTAGCGACTCCTACGAGCAGTACTTC. This sequence encodes CASSLGYSSDSYEQYF.

The gene calls are TRBV2 and TRBJ2-3; TRBD2 matches 7 bases. The V gene's germline CDR1 is SNHLY and CDR2 FYNNEI. Unmatched junction bases numbered 7, after V lost 7 bases and J lost 3 bases. This CDR3 spans 14 amino acids. CDR3 loop: CASKSSGGTDTQYF. The CDR3 DNA reads TGTGCCAGCAAGTCTAGCGGAGGTACAGATACGCAGTATTTT. The variable domain in full, completed from reference TRBV2 and TRBJ2-3, reads EPEVTQTPSHQVTQMGQEVILRCVPISNHLYFYWYRQILGQKVEFLVSFYNNEISEKSEIFDDQFSVERPDGSNFTLKIRSTKLEDSAMYFCASKSSGGTDTQYFGPGTRLTVL.

V and J are TRBV11-2 and TRBJ1-4; 7 nucleotides agree with TRBD1. From germline, CDR1 is SGHAT and CDR2 FQNNGV. The ends lost 4 bases at V and 5 bases at J; junction bases unmatched: 7. The CDR3 extends over 15 amino acids. Here the CDR3 reads CASSSSGTENEKLFF. The CDR3 DNA follows: TGTGCCAGCAGCTCCTCCGGGACAGAGAATGAAAAACTGTTTTTT.

This chain uses TRBV4-1 with TRBJ2-3, with D unresolved. V was trimmed by 3 bases and J by 10 bases, leaving 11 bases between them. The CDR3 contains 12 residues. The germline CDR1 and CDR2 sequences are MGHRA and YSYEKL. CDR3 protein: CASSHPQTSQYF. CDR3 sequence (DNA): TGCGCCAGCAGCCATCCCCAGACTTCGCAGTATTTT.

This clone was picked up a small number of times. V is TRBV11-2 and J is TRBJ2-1, with a possible D match to TRBD2 (5 bases). V lost 5 bases and J 3 bases, leaving 11 bases between the germline ends. In germline, CDR1 is SGHAT, CDR2 FQNNGV. This CDR3 spans 14 amino acids. CDR3 coding DNA: TGTGCCAGCAGCAACAAACGGGGCTACAATGAGCAGTTCTTC. It translates to CASSNKRGYNEQFF.

The chain is built from TRBV5-1 and TRBJ2-7; no definite D call. Trimming removed 1 base from V and 3 bases from J, with 20 bases in between. Germline-derived CDR1 and CDR2 are SGHRS and YFSETQ. This CDR3 spans 17 amino acids. The CDR3 DNA reads as TGCGCCAGCAGCTTGTCTCTTTCACCTGAGGCTTACTACGAGCAGTACTTC. This codes for CASSLSLSPEAYYEQYF. Drawing the rest from reference TRBV5-1 and TRBJ2-7, the complete variable domain is KAGVTQTPRYLIKTRGQQVTLSCSPISGHRSVSWYQQTPGQGLQFLFEYFSETQRNKGNFPGRFSGRQFSNSRSEMNVSTLELGDSALYLCASSLSLSPEAYYEQYFGPGTRLTVT.

The genes are TRBV5-1 and TRBJ2-5; the D gene is possibly TRBD1 (6 bases). CDR1 is SGHRS, CDR2 YFSETQ, per germline. The CDR3 spans 14 residues. Trimming pared 1 base from V and 5 bases from J, leaving 12 bases between. CDR3 nucleotides: TGCGCCAGCAGCTTGTCAGGACAGTGGGAGACCCAGTACTTC. Protein product: CASSLSGQWETQYF.